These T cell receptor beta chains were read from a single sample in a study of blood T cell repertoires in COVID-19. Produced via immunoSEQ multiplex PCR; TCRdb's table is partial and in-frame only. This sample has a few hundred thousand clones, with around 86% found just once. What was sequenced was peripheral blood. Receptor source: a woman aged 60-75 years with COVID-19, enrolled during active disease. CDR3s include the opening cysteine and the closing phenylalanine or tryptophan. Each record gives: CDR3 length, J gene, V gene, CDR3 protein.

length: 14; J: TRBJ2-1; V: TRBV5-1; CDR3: CASSLASSGLEQFF
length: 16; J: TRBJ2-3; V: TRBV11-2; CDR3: CASSFSGRGSPDTQYF
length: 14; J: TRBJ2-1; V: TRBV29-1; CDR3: CSVDGGTMGVEQFF
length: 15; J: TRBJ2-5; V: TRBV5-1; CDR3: CASSRGRDTQETQYF
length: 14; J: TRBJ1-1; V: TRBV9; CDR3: CASSVAGGGTEAFF
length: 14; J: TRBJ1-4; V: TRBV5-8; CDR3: CASSYQGVNEKLFF
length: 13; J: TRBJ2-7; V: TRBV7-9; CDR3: CASSTSAAYEQYF
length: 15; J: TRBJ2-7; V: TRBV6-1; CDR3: CASSDRDSSSYEQYF
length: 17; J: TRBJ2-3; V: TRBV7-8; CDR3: CASSLAQGGLWADTQYF
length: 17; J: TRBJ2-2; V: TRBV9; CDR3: CASSETSGRAGAGELFF
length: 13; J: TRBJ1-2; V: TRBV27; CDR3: CASSRQVGDGYTF
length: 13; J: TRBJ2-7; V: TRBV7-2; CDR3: CASSLRQGNEQYF
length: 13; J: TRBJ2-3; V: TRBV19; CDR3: CASSSGGADTQYF
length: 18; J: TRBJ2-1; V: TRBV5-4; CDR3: CASSPTSGRRWGDNEQFF
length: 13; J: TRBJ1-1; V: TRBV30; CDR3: CAWSVGARTEAFF
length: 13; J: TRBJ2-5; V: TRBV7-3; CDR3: CASSLMRAETQYF
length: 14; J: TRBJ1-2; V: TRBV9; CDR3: CASSVDRGGYGYTF
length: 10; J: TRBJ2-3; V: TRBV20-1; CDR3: CSAPGPAQYF
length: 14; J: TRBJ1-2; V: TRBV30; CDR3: CAWSEGALDYGYTF
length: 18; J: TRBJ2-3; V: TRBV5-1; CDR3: CASSSPPAQVSSTDTQYF
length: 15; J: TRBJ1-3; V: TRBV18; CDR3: CASSPPGGAGNTIYF
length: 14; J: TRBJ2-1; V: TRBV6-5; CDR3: CASNPGFSYNEQFF